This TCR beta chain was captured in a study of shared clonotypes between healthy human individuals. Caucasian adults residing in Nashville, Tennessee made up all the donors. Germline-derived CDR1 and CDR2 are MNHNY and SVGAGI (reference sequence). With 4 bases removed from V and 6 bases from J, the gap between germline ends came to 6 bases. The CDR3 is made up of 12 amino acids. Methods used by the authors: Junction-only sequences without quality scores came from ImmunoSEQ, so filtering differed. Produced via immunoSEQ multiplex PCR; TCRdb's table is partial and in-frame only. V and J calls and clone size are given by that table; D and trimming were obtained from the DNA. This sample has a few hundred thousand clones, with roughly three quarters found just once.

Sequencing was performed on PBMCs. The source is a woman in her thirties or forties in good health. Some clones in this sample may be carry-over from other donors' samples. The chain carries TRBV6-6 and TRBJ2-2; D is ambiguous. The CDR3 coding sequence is TGTGCCAGCAGTTCCCCTGCCGGGGAGCTGTTTTTT. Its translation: CASSSPAGELFF.